This T cell receptor (beta chain) was obtained from a study of cytomegalovirus exposure and HLA in healthy donors. The PCR used 60 Vbeta and 13 Jbeta primers. Profiling relied on immunoSEQ multiplex PCR, and the TCRdb table lists in-frame clones only, not all of them. This sample has about 120,000 clones, with approximately 72% found just once. This clone was seen a handful of times. Germline values: CDR1 SGHNT, CDR2 YYREEE (reference sequence). The CDR3 is 15 residues long. Trimming took 0 bases from V and 1 from J; bases not matched to a gene: 2. The TCR originated in a woman in her forties in good health and CMV-seropositive. V and J are TRBV5-4 and TRBJ1-1, with TRBD1 matching 8 bases. The sample comprised PBMCs. CDR3: CASSLGGQANTEAFF. The DNA for the CDR3 is TGTGCCAGCAGCTTGGGGGGACAGGCGAACACTGAAGCTTTCTTT.